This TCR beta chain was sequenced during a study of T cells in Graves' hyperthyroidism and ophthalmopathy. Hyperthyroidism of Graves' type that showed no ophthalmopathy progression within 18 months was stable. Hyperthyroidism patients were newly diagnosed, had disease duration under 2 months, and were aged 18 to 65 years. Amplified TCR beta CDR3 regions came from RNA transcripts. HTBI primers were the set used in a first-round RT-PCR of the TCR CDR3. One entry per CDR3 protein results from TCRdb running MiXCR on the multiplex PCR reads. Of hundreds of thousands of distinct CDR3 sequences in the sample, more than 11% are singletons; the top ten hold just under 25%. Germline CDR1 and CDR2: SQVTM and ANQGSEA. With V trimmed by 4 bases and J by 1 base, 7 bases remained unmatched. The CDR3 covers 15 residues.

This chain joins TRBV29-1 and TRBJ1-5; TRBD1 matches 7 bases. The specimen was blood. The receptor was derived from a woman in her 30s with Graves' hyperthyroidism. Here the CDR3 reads CSVVVGGESNQPQHF. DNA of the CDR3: TGCAGCGTTGTAGTAGGGGGCGAAAGCAATCAGCCCCAGCATTTT.